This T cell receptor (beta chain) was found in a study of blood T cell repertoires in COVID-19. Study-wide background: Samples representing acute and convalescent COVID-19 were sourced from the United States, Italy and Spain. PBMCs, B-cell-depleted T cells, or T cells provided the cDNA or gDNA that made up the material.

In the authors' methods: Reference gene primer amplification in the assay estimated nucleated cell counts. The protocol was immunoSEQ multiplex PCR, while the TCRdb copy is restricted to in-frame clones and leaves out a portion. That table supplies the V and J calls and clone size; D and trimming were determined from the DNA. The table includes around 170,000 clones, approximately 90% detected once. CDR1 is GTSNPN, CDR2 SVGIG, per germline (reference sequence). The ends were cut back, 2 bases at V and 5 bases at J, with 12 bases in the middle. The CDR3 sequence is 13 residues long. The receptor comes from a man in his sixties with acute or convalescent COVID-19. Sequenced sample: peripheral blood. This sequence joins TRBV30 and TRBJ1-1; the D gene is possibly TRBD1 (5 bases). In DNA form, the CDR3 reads TGTGCCTGGAGTATGAGCGCAGGGACTGAAGCTTTCTTT. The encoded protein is CAWSMSAGTEAFF. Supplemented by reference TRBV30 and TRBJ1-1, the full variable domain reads SQTIHQWPATLVQPVGSPLSLECTVEGTSNPNLYWYRQAAGRGLQLLFYSVGIGQISSEVPQNLSASRPQDRQFILSSKKLLLSDSGFYLCAWSMSAGTEAFFGQGTRLTVV.